The 17 T cell receptor beta chains listed next were all sequenced from one sample in a study of CD8 T cells in Susac syndrome. Reverse transcription of roughly 0.5 to 1 ug RNA was carried out with random hexamers. Each CDR3 protein is one row after TCRdb ran MiXCR on the immunoSEQ multiplex PCR reads. Of some 120,000 distinct CDR3 sequences detected, roughly 94% appear once; the ten largest clones hold 0.1% to 0.15%. Sequenced sample: CD4+ T cells from PBMCs. These receptors originate from a human donor with multiple sclerosis.

The chain has TRBV6-2 or TRBV6-3 and TRBJ1-1; D remains unclear. The germline V and J ends were trimmed by 6 bases and 0 bases, with 11 bases remaining between them. The CDR3 loop spans 14 amino acids. Germline V gene data show CDR1 as MNHEY and CDR2 as SVGEGT. This chain's CDR3 is CASSPTTLNTEAFF. The CDR3 DNA sequence: TGTGCCAGCAGCCCGACAACCCTGAACACTGAAGCTTTCTTT.

V is TRBV4-1 and J is TRBJ1-2; a possible D gene is TRBD1 (5 bases). The CDR3 spans 14 residues. The V gene's germline CDR1 is MGHRA and CDR2 YSYEKL. Trimming took 4 bases from V and 2 from J, leaving 11 bases between them. The CDR3 sequence: CASSPFGQNYGYTF. Here the CDR3 DNA reads TGCGCCAGCAGCCCGTTTGGACAAAACTATGGCTACACCTTC.

V and J are TRBV6-5 and TRBJ1-1; D is undetermined. The germline V and J ends were trimmed by 5 bases and 8 bases, with 15 bases remaining between them. Germline V gene data show CDR1 as MNHEY and CDR2 as SVGAGI. This CDR3 spans 13 amino acids. This chain's CDR3 is CASSLLPEGEAFF. CDR3 sequence (DNA): TGTGCCAGCAGTCTTCTCCCGGAAGGGGAAGCTTTCTTT.

In its sample, this clonotype was seen once. The rearrangement uses TRBV20-1 and TRBJ1-2; no clear D gene. Looked up from germline, CDR1 is DFQATT and CDR2 is SNEGSKA (reference sequence). The CDR3 length is 12 residues. Trimming removed 3 bases from V and 6 bases from J, with 11 bases in between. The CDR3 DNA is TGCAGTGCTAGCAGTTGGGTGGATGGCTACACCTTC. Protein sequence: CSASSWVDGYTF.

The gene calls are TRBV19 and TRBJ2-7, with TRBD1 matching over 9 bases. CDR1 and CDR2 from the germline V gene are LNHDA and SQIVND (reference sequence). V shed 7 bases, J shed 0 bases, and the junction held 4 bases outside the gene matches. The CDR3 sequence is 14 residues long. The CDR3 sequence is CASTRTGASYEQYF. The CDR3 coding sequence is TGTGCCAGTACACGGACAGGGGCCTCCTACGAGCAGTACTTC. Supplemented by reference TRBV19 and TRBJ2-7, the full variable domain reads DGGITQSPKYLFRKEGQNVTLSCEQNLNHDAMYWYRQDPGQGLRLIYYSQIVNDFQKGDIAEGYSVSREKKESFPLTVTSAQKNPTAFYLCASTRTGASYEQYFGPGTRLTVT.

This rearrangement joins TRBV5-8 to TRBJ2-7; tentative D call: TRBD1 (5 bases). Germline V CDR1 and CDR2: SGHTS, YDEGEE. This CDR3 has 14 residues. V was clipped by 1 base and J by 2 bases, with 10 bases between them. In DNA, the CDR3 is TGTGCCAGCAGCTTGAGGGGCTTAACCTACGAGCAGTACTTC. Its translation is CASSLRGLTYEQYF.

The V call is TRBV30, the J call TRBJ2-6, with D uncertain. CDR3 size: 13 residues. Per the germline V gene, CDR1 is GTSNPN and CDR2 is SVGIG (reference sequence). V lost 5 bases and J 8 bases, leaving 13 bases between the germline ends. In DNA, the CDR3 is TGTGCCTGGGGCCCACTACCCTCCAACGTCCTGACTTTC. Amino acid sequence: CAWGPLPSNVLTF.

The chain recombines TRBV4-3 with TRBJ1-1, with 11 bases identical to TRBD1. The CDR3 runs to 16 residues. The ends lost 1 base at V and 1 base at J; junction bases unmatched: 2. Germline CDR1 is LGHNA and CDR2 is YSLEER. The CDR3 coding sequence is TGCGCCAGCAGCCAAGCAGGGACAGGGGGGAACACTGAAGCTTTCTTT. Encoded protein: CASSQAGTGGNTEAFF.

This sequence joins TRBV10-3 and TRBJ2-1, with unresolved D. The CDR3 consists of 14 residues. Germline CDR1 ENHRY, CDR2 SYGVKD. V dropped 2 bases and J dropped 7 bases, with 12 bases sitting between them. The DNA of the CDR3 is TGTGCCATCAGTGAGGCCGCTGGAGCGAATGAGCAGTTCTTC. Translating it yields CAISEAAGANEQFF.

The chain couples TRBV12-3 or TRBV12-4 to TRBJ2-3, with 7 bases lining up with TRBD1. CDR3 size: 14 residues. The junction had 7 bases not matched to a gene; V was cut back by 5 bases and J by 5 bases. CDR3 loop: CASSPPAGGDTQYF. The CDR3 nucleotides are TGTGCCAGCAGTCCCCCCGCAGGGGGAGATACGCAGTATTTT.

The genes are TRBV11-2 and TRBJ2-7; 9 nucleotides agree with TRBD1. Germline CDR1 SGHAT, CDR2 FQNNGV. The CDR3 contains 14 residues. Germline trimming cut 3 bases from V and 2 bases from J; bases unmatched to any gene: 2. The CDR3 protein is CASSFGTGTYEQYF. As DNA, the CDR3 is TGTGCCAGCAGCTTCGGGACAGGGACCTACGAGCAGTACTTC.

J is TRBJ1-1 and V is TRBV20-1; 9 bases are a match to TRBD1. With 3 bases clipped from V and 1 base from J, the junction kept 3 bases outside the gene matches. The CDR3 has 14 amino acids. Germline CDR1 reads DFQATT; CDR2 reads SNEGSKA (reference sequence). In nucleotides, the CDR3 is TGCAGTGCTAGCGGGGGACAGGGGAACACTGAAGCTTTCTTT. This codes for CSASGGQGNTEAFF.

CDR3 DNA: TGTGCCAGCAGTTTAGCTCCCGAGGACAGGGGGAGAGGCTACACCTTC. Protein sequence: CASSLAPEDRGRGYTF. This rearrangement joins TRBV12-3 or TRBV12-4 to TRBJ1-2; 10 bases align to TRBD1. With V trimmed by 0 bases and J by 8 bases, 9 bases remained unmatched. The CDR3 contains 16 residues.

This chain uses TRBV5-1 with TRBJ1-1, with D possibly TRBD1 on 5 matching bases. From germline, CDR1 is SGHRS and CDR2 YFSETQ. Trimming cost V 4 bases and J 2 bases, with 21 bases left between them. This CDR3 has 17 residues. The CDR3 protein is CASSPLSLGDFNTEAFF. CDR3 bases: TGCGCCAGCAGCCCGCTCTCGTTGGGGGATTTTAACACTGAAGCTTTCTTT.

J is TRBJ1-2 and V is TRBV30; D remains ambiguous. Germline CDR1 reads GTSNPN; CDR2 reads SVGIG (reference sequence). V was cut by 8 bases and J by 4 bases, with 20 bases left in between. The CDR3 spans 14 residues. For the CDR3, the DNA is TGTGCCCTGAAAACCTCCCCTGGAGGCTATGGCTACACCTTC. It yields the protein CALKTSPGGYGYTF. The whole variable domain, remainder taken from reference TRBV30 and TRBJ1-2, is SQTIHQWPATLVQPVGSPLSLECTVEGTSNPNLYWYRQAAGRGLQLLFYSVGIGQISSEVPQNLSASRPQDRQFILSSKKLLLSDSGFYLCALKTSPGGYGYTFGSGTRLTVV.

The chain links TRBV11-2 to TRBJ2-7, with D possibly TRBD1 on 7 matching bases. Germline loops: CDR1 SGHAT, CDR2 FQNNGV. Trimming cost V 6 bases and J 3 bases, with 15 bases left between them. This CDR3 comprises 14 residues. The CDR3 loop is CASRAGGSGYEQYF. The CDR3 DNA reads TGTGCCAGCAGGGCAGGGGGGTCGGGCTACGAGCAGTACTTC.

The V call is TRBV3-1, the J call TRBJ1-5; D unclear. The CDR3 length is 12 residues. Per the germline V gene, CDR1 is LGHDT and CDR2 is YNNKEL (reference sequence). With 0 bases removed from V and 9 bases from J, the gap between germline ends came to 6 bases. The DNA for the CDR3 is TGTGCCAGCAGCCAAGATTGGGGGCCCCAGCATTTT. Translation: CASSQDWGPQHF.